The text below deals with one T cell receptor (beta chain). This clonotype showed up just once. Its antigen remains undetermined. No clone much larger than this one lies a single base away; base qualities are absent. Resting on one read, the evidence is weak. This sample is drawn from a study of CD8+CD57+ T cells in acquired aplastic anemia listed by TCRdb under 2018. Looking at the study overall: On average, sorted CD4+ and CD8+ cells yielded around 3.5 ug of extracted DNA, with a range of roughly 0.17 to 30 ug. An average of approximately 9.8 million reads for CD4+ cells and under 12 million reads for CD8+ cells was obtained from healthy donor samples. Study-level results and caveats: CD8+ Simpson's diversity did not differ significantly between patients and healthy controls (P=0.060). Around 30 CD8+ CDR3 sequences were found to be shared between patients and controls, but these sequences appeared to be highly expressed in patients and within the immunodominant clones of the patients.

Genomic DNA served as template for TCR beta VDJ combination and CDR3 sequence profiling. TCR repertoire sequencing was run on an Illumina HiSeq 2000. As for how the authors treated the data: TRBV/TRBJ rearrangement plots, CDR3 size and DJ length profiles, and Simpson's diversity index were used to evaluate the repertoires. The immunodominant clone was defined as the most abundant DNA sequence in deep sequencing data. CDR3 amino acid sequences were checked for sharing across subjects and were also compared against the VDJdb database and published repertoires. TCRdb passed the public sequencing reads through fastp at Q25 and MiXCR, retaining productive beta sequences. When rows share a CDR3 protein, they turn into one entry using the most common DNA and genes. The V and J calls shown here were made by TCRdb, not taken from the authors' results. This sample has fewer than 200,000 distinct CDR3 sequences in its table, and approximately 60% of those were observed once. The top ten clones comprise around 45% of the sample.

The V end loses 5 bases and the J end loses 1 base, and a stretch of 9 bases separates them. CDR1 and CDR2 are read off the germline V gene as SNHLY and FYNNEI. The CDR3 sequence holds 13 residues, the cysteine and phenylalanine included. Just CDR3 DNA is preserved here, 39 bases in frame from base 1. TCR repertoires of sorted CD4+ and CD8+ blood T cells from severe aplastic anemia patients and healthy subjects were deep-sequenced in the study. Ficoll-Paque density gradient centrifugation was used to isolate peripheral blood mononuclear cells. Before DNA was extracted, CD4+ and CD8+ T cells were sorted using either FACS or magnetic beads.

Recombination connected TRBV2 to TRBJ2-7; the D gene assignment is ambiguous. This TCR came from a human donor in good health. The specimen sequenced was sorted CD4+, CD8+, or CD8+CD57+ T cells (not recorded which) from PBMCs. The CDR3 protein sequence reads: CASSYQESYEQYF. Read as DNA, the sequence is TGTGCCAGCAGTTATCAGGAGTCCTACGAGCAGTACTTC. The full variable domain, completed from the reference TRBV2 and TRBJ2-7 proteins outside the CDR3, reads EPEVTQTPSHQVTQMGQEVILRCVPISNHLYFYWYRQILGQKVEFLVSFYNNEISEKSEIFDDQFSVERPDGSNFTLKIRSTKLEDSAMYFCASSYQESYEQYFGPGTRLTVT.